Listed below are T cell receptor beta chains from one sample, sequenced in a study of cytomegalovirus exposure and HLA in healthy donors. TCRdb's table, derived via immunoSEQ multiplex PCR, lists solely in-frame clones and lacks some. Among 95,000 to 150,000 clones listed, approximately 81% were seen once. The sequenced sample was PBMCs. Receptors were obtained from a man between 18 and 29 years old in good health and CMV-seropositive. The CDR3 runs from the conserved cysteine through the conserved F or W. D genes are given only for firm matches. The listing skips clone size in some rows; elsewhere it reads once, few, many or a size class.

TRBJ2-7,TRBV5-1,-,-,TGCGCCAGCAGCTTGGGTGTGGGCAGGGGCTACGAGCAGTACTTC,CASSLGVGRGYEQYF
TRBJ2-7,TRBV21-1,-,-,TGTGCCAGCAGCAGGAAAGAGGGGACAGGGAACAATTACGAGCAGTACTTC,CASSRKEGTGNNYEQYF
TRBJ1-4,TRBV7-9,-,-,TGTGCCAGCAGCTTGTTCGGCCACCTGACCGACTCAACTAATGAAAAACTGTTTTTT,CASSLFGHLTDSTNEKLFF
TRBJ1-1,TRBV5-6,TRBD1,few,TGTGCCAGCAGCTTTGGGGACAGGGTAGGCACTGAAGCTTTCTTT,CASSFGDRVGTEAFF
TRBJ1-1,TRBV13,-,-,TGTGCCAGCAGCTTACCGCTAAGGAACACTGAAGCTTTCTTT,CASSLPLRNTEAFF
TRBJ2-3,TRBV7-9,TRBD1,-,TGTGCCAGCAGCGACAGGACAGGGACTCCCACAGATACGCAGTATTTT,CASSDRTGTPTDTQYF
TRBJ1-2,TRBV29-1,TRBD1,-,TGCAGCGTGGTTCCCGGGACAGCCCTTAACTATGGCTACACCTTC,CSVVPGTALNYGYTF
TRBJ2-7,TRBV18,TRBD1,-,TGTGCCAGCTCATCCCGGGACAGGGCTTCCTACGAGCAGTACTTC,CASSSRDRASYEQYF
TRBJ2-5,TRBV10-1,TRBD1,-,TGCGCCAGCAGTGGGGGACAGGACCAGTACTTC,CASSGGQDQYF
TRBJ2-1,TRBV6-5,-,few,TGTGCCAGCAGTTACTCGCCACTACCCGCCTACAATGAGCAGTTCTTC,CASSYSPLPAYNEQFF
TRBJ2-2,TRBV6-5,-,-,TGTGCCAGCAGCAGGGACTCGGCCGGGGAGCTGTTTTTT,CASSRDSAGELFF
TRBJ2-5,TRBV5-6,-,-,TGTGCCAGCAGCTTTGGTTTGGTGCTACAAGAGACCCAGTACTTC,CASSFGLVLQETQYF
TRBJ1-2,TRBV7-6,-,-,TGTGCCAGCAGCCCACGGGCAGGGAACTATGGCTACACCTTC,CASSPRAGNYGYTF
TRBJ2-3,TRBV12-5,-,-,TGTGCTAGTGGTTTGCCGCCCGGGAACACAGATACGCAGTATTTT,CASGLPPGNTDTQYF
TRBJ1-2,TRBV6-5,-,-,TGTGCCAGCAGTTACTCCGGGGGTAGAGGCTATGGCTACACCTTC,CASSYSGGRGYGYTF
TRBJ1-2,TRBV27,-,-,TGTGCCAGCAGTTTATCGCCGTTTCTTAGCGGCTACACCTTC,CASSLSPFLSGYTF
TRBJ1-2,TRBV5-1,TRBD1,once,TGCGCCAGCAGCTTGGATGTGACAGGGCGGTCTGAGGGCTACACCTTC,CASSLDVTGRSEGYTF
TRBJ2-1,TRBV7-2,TRBD1,-,TGTGCCAGCAGCCTTCGAACCCGGGACAGGGAACGGAACAATGAGCAGTTCTTC,CASSLRTRDRERNNEQFF